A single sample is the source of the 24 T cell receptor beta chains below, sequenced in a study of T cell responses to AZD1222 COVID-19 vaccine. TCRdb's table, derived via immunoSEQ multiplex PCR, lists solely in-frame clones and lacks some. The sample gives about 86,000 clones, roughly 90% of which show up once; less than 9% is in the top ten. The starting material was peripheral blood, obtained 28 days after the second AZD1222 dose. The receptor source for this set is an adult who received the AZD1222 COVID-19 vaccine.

The CDR3 DNA follows: TGTGCCTGGAGTCAAGGCCGGAGACAGGGGGCCCTTCTATCTGGGGCCAACGTCCTGACTTTC. As protein: CAWSQGRRQGALLSGANVLTF. The chain carries TRBV30 and TRBJ2-6, with TRBD1 matching 10 bases. Germline CDR1 and CDR2: GTSNPN and SVGIG (reference sequence). The CDR3 covers 21 residues. Trimming cost V 2 bases and J 1 base; bases outside gene matches: 17.

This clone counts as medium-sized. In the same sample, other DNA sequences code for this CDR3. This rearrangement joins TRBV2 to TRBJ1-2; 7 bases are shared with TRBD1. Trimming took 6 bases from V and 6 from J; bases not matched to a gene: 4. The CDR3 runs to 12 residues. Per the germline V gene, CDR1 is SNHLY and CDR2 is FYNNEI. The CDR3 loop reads CASSLQGNGYTF. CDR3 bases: TGTGCCAGCAGCCTACAGGGGAATGGCTACACCTTC.

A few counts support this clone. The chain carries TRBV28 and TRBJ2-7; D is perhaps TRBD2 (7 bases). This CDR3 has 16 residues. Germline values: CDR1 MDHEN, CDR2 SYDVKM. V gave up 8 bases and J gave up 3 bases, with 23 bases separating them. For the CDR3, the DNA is TGTGCCAGCTCGGGGGACTACCCAGGGGATCACTACGAGCAGTACTTC. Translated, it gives CASSGDYPGDHYEQYF.

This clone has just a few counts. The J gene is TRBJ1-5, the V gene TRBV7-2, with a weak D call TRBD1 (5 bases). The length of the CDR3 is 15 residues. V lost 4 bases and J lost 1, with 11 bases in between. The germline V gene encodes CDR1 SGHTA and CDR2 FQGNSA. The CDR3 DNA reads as TGTGCCAGCAGCTCGGGGGGAGCGAGCAATCAGCCCCAGCATTTT. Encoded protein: CASSSGGASNQPQHF.

The CDR3 loop reads CASDMIGGGLNSNQPQHF. The CDR3 bases are TGTGCCAGCGACATGATCGGGGGGGGCCTTAATAGCAATCAGCCCCAGCATTTT. The V and J genes are TRBV19 and TRBJ1-5; possible D gene TRBD1, 6 bases. Trimming cost V 9 bases and J 0 bases, with 24 bases left between them. The CDR3 loop spans 18 amino acids. Germline assignment: CDR1 LNHDA and CDR2 SQIVND (reference sequence). The full variable domain, its missing parts supplied by reference TRBV19 and TRBJ1-5, is DGGITQSPKYLFRKEGQNVTLSCEQNLNHDAMYWYRQDPGQGLRLIYYSQIVNDFQKGDIAEGYSVSREKKESFPLTVTSAQKNPTAFYLCASDMIGGGLNSNQPQHFGDGTRLSIL.

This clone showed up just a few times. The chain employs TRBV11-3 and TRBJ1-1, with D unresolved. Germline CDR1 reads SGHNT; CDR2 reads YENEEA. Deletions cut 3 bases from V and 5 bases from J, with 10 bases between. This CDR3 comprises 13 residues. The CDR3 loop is CASSLSIGTEAFF. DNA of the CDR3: TGTGCCAGCAGCTTGTCGATCGGGACTGAAGCTTTCTTT.

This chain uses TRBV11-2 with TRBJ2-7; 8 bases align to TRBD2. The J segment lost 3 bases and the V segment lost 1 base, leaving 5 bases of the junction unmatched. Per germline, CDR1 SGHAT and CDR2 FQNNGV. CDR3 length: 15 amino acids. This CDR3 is CASSLGGLGLYEQYF. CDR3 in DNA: TGTGCCAGCAGCTTAGGGGGACTAGGGCTCTACGAGCAGTACTTC. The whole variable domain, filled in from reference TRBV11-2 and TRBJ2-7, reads EAGVAQSPRYKIIEKRQSVAFWCNPISGHATLYWYQQILGQGPKLLIQFQNNGVVDDSQLPKDRFSAERLKGVDSTLKIQPAKLEDSAVYLCASSLGGLGLYEQYFGPGTRLTVT.

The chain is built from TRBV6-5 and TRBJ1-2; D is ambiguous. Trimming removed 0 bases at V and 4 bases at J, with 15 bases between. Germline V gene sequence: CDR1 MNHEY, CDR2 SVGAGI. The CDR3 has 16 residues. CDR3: CASSYSGFKHGYGYTF. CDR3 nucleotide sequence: TGTGCCAGCAGTTACTCGGGTTTCAAGCACGGCTATGGCTACACCTTC.

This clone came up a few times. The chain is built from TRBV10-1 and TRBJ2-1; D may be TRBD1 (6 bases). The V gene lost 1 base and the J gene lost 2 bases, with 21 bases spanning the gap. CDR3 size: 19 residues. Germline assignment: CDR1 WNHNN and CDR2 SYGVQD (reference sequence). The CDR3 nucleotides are TGCGCCAGCAGTGAGTTCCCGTTACCCCACAGGGAACCCTACAATGAGCAGTTCTTC. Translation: CASSEFPLPHREPYNEQFF.

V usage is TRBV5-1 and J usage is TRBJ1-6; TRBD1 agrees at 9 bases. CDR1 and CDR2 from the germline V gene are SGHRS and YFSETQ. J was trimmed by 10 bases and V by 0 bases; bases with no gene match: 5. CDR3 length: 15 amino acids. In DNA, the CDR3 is TGCGCCAGCAGCTTGGCGGGACAGGGACGATCACCCCTCCACTTT. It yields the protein CASSLAGQGRSPLHF.

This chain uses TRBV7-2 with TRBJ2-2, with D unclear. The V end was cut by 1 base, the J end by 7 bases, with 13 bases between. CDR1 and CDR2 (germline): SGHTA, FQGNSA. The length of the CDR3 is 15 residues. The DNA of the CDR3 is TGTGCCAGCAGCTTAGTGCGACGTCTGGGCGGGGAGCTGTTTTTT. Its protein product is CASSLVRRLGGELFF.

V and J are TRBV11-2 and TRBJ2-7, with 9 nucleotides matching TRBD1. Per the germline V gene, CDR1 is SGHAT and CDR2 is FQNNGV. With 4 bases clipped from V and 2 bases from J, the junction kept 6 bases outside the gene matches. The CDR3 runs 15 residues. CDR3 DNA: TGTGCCAGCAGCTCCATTGGACAGGGGACCTACGAGCAGTACTTC. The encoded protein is CASSSIGQGTYEQYF.

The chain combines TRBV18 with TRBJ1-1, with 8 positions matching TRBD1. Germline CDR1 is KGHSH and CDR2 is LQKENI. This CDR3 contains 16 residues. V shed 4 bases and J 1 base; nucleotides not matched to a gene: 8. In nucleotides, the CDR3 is TGTGCCAGCTCACTAATGACCGGGACAGGGAACACTGAAGCTTTCTTT. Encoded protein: CASSLMTGTGNTEAFF.

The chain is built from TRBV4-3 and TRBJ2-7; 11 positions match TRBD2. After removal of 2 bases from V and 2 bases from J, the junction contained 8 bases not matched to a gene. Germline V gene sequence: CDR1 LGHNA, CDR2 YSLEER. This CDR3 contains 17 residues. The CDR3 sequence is CASSQTATSGITYEQYF. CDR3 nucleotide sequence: TGCGCCAGCAGCCAAACCGCGACTAGCGGGATTACCTACGAGCAGTACTTC.

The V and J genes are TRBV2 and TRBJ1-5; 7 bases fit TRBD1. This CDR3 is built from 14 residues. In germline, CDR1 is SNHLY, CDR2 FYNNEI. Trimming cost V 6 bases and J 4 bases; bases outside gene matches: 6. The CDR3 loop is CASSLGTVNQPQHF. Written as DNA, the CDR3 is TGTGCCAGCAGCTTAGGGACAGTTAATCAGCCCCAGCATTTT. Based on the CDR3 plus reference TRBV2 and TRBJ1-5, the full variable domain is EPEVTQTPSHQVTQMGQEVILRCVPISNHLYFYWYRQILGQKVEFLVSFYNNEISEKSEIFDDQFSVERPDGSNFTLKIRSTKLEDSAMYFCASSLGTVNQPQHFGDGTRLSIL.

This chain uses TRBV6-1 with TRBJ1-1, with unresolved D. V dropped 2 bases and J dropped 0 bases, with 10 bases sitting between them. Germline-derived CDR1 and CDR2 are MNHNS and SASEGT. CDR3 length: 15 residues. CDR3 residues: CASSEYSGMNTEAFF. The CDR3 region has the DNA TGTGCCAGCAGTGAATACTCAGGCATGAACACTGAAGCTTTCTTT.

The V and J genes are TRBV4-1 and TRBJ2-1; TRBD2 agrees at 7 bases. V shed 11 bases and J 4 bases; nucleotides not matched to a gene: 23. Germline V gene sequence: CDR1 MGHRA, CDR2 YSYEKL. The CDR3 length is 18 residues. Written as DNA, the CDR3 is TGCGCCTCAGCCCCCTCTAGCGGAGGGCCGGGGAAATACAATGAGCAGTTCTTC. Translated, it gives CASAPSSGGPGKYNEQFF.

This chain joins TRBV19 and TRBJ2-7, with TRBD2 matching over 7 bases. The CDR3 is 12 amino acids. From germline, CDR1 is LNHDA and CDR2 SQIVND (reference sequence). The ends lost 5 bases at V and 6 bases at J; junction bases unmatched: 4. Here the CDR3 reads CASSASSGEQYF. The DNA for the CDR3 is TGTGCCAGTAGTGCCTCTAGCGGCGAGCAGTACTTC.

CDR3 DNA: TGTGCCAGCAGTTTCGGGGGTTTGGGGACTGAAGCTTTCTTT. This sequence encodes CASSFGGLGTEAFF. The chain combines TRBV27 with TRBJ1-1; D is possibly TRBD1 (5 bases). Trimming took off 3 bases at V and 5 bases at J, with 13 bases between the two ends. The germline V gene has CDR1 MNHEY and CDR2 SMNVEV (reference sequence). The CDR3 loop spans 14 amino acids.

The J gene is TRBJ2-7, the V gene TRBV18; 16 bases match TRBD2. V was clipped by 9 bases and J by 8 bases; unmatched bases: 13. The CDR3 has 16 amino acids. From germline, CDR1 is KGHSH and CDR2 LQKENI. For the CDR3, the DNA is TGTGCCAGTCACACACCGGGACTAGCGGGAGGGCGACAGCAGTACTTC. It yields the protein CASHTPGLAGGRQQYF. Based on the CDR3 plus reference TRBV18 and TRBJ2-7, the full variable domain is NAGVMQNPRHLVRRRGQEARLRCSPMKGHSHVYWYRQLPEEGLKFMVYLQKENIIDESGMPKERFSAEFPKEGPSILRIQQVVRGDSAAYFCASHTPGLAGGRQQYFGPGTRLTVT.

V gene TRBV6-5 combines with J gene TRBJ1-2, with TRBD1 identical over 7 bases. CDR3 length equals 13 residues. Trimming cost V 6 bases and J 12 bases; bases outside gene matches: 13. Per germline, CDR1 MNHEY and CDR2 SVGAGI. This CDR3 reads CASRPTGLRADTF. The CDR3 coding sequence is TGTGCCAGCAGGCCGACAGGGTTAAGGGCGGACACCTTC.

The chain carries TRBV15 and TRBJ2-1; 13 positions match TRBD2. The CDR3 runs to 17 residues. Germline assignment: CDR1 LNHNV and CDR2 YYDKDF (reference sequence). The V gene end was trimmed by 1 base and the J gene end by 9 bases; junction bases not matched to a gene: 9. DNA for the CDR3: TGTGCCACCAGCAGAGGTAGGACTAGCGGGAGTGGTGCTGAGCAGTTCTTC. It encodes CATSRGRTSGSGAEQFF.

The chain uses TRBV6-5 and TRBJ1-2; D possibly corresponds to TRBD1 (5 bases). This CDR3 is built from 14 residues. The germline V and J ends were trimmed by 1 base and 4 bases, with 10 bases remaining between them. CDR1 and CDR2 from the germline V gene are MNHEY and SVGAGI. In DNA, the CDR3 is TGTGCCAGCAGTTACTTGAGGGACGGCTATGGCTACACCTTC. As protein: CASSYLRDGYGYTF.

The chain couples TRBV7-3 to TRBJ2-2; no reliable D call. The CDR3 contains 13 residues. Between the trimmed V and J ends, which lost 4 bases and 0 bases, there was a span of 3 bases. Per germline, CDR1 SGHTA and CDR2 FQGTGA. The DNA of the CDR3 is TGTGCCAGCAGCTCACCGAACACCGGGGAGCTGTTTTTT. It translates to CASSSPNTGELFF.